The 5 T cell receptor beta chains below were found in one sample sequenced in a study of T-cell memory formation after mild COVID-19. One entry per CDR3 protein, called by TCRdb with MiXCR from the 5' RACE reads. The sample yields roughly 340,000 distinct CDR3 sequences, 20% to 25% seen once. The sequenced sample consisted of PBMCs or a T cell subset sorted from them (not recorded which). All receptors derive from a man aged 18-30 years who had mild COVID-19 (a few samples of this study predate the infection). Cell type and time point are not known.

This clonotype was detected a few times. The chain links TRBV3-1 to TRBJ1-5, with 7 positions matching TRBD1. The CDR3 sequence is 15 residues long. Germline V gene sequence: CDR1 LGHDT, CDR2 YNNKEL (reference sequence). Germline trimming cut 1 base from V and 4 bases from J; bases unmatched to any gene: 4. The CDR3 here is CASSQGGQENQPQHF. The CDR3 DNA is TGTGCCAGCAGCCAAGGCGGACAGGAGAATCAGCCCCAGCATTTT.

V is TRBV5-1 and J is TRBJ1-1, with 10 bases identical to TRBD1. This CDR3 has 15 residues. V shed 3 bases, J shed 2 bases, and the junction held 4 bases outside the gene matches. The germline gives CDR1 SGHRS, CDR2 YFSETQ. CDR3 loop: CASSSGQGPNTEAFF. The CDR3 DNA reads as TGCGCCAGCAGCTCGGGACAGGGGCCTAACACTGAAGCTTTCTTT.

This chain joins TRBV20-1 and TRBJ1-2; the D gene is possibly TRBD1 (5 bases). The germline V gene has CDR1 DFQATT and CDR2 SNEGSKA (reference sequence). Trimming left V 2 bases short and J 0 bases short, with 13 bases between. The CDR3 loop spans 15 amino acids. The CDR3 DNA is TGCAGTGCTAGAAGCCAGACAGCTACTAACTATGGCTACACCTTC. Translated: CSARSQTATNYGYTF.

The rearrangement uses TRBV7-2 and TRBJ2-6, with no clear D. CDR1 is SGHTA and CDR2 is FQGNSA in the germline V gene. This CDR3 comprises 15 residues. Deletions cut 3 bases from V and 0 bases from J, with 6 bases between. CDR3 residues: CASSFPLSGANVLTF. The CDR3, as DNA: TGTGCCAGCAGCTTTCCTCTCTCTGGGGCCAACGTCCTGACTTTC. The full variable domain, completed using reference TRBV7-2 and TRBJ2-6, is GAGVSQSPSNKVTEKGKDVELRCDPISGHTALYWYRQSLGQGLEFLIYFQGNSAPDKSGLPSDRFSAERTGGSVSTLTIQRTQQEDSAVYLCASSFPLSGANVLTFGAGSRLTVL.

The V call is TRBV5-1, the J call TRBJ2-1; D remains unclear. The CDR3 loop spans 14 amino acids. V shed 0 bases and J shed 2 bases, with 6 bases lying between them. Germline V CDR1 and CDR2: SGHRS, YFSETQ. The CDR3 DNA reads TGCGCCAGCAGCTTGGCGGAGACCTACAATGAGCAGTTCTTC. Its translation: CASSLAETYNEQFF.